The TCR beta chain under discussion was sequenced for a study of T cells in localized non-small cell lung cancer. Whole-study results and caveats: Adjacent uninvolved lung had the highest clonality, suggesting focused antigen responses.

The CDR3 has 13 residues. Germline V gene sequence: CDR1 SGDLS, CDR2 YYNGEE. Trimming pared 1 base from V and 6 bases from J, leaving 9 bases between. TCRdb keeps only in-frame clones here, not all; method: immunoSEQ multiplex PCR. The profile shows tens of thousands of clones, 92% of them singletons. On this clone: Its antigen is unidentified.

The chain couples TRBV9 to TRBJ2-3; the D is unclear. The TCR was taken from a female donor older than 55 with stage I lung adenocarcinoma. The sample in question was peripheral blood, obtained before any cancer treatment. The CDR3: CASSVMSRDTQYF. CDR3 bases: TGTGCCAGCAGCGTAATGTCCAGGGATACGCAGTATTTT.